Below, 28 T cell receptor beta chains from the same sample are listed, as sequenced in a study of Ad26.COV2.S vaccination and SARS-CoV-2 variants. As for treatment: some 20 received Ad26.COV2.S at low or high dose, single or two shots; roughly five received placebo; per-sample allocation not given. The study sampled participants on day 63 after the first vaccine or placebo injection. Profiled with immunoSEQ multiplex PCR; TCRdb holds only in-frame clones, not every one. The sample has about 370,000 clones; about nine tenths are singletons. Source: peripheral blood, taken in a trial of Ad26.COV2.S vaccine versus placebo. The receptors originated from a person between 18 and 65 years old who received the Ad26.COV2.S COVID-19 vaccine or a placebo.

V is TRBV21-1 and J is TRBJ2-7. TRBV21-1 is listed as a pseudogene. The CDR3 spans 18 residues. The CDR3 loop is CASSKNLAAGSPGYEQYF. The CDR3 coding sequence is TGTGCCAGCAGCAAAAACCTGGCTGCAGGGAGCCCGGGATACGAGCAGTACTTC.

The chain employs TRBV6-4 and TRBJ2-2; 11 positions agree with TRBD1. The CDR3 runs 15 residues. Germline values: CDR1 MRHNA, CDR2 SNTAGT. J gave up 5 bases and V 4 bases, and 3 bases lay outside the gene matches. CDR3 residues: CASSAGTGGTGELFF. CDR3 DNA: TGTGCCAGCAGTGCCGGGACAGGGGGGACCGGGGAGCTGTTTTTT.

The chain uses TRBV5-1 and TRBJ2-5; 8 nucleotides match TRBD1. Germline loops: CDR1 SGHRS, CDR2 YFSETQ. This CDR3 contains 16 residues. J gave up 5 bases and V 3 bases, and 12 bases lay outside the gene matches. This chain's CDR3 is CASSSGTGFAQETQYF. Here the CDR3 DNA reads TGCGCCAGCAGCTCGGGGACAGGTTTTGCCCAGGAGACCCAGTACTTC.

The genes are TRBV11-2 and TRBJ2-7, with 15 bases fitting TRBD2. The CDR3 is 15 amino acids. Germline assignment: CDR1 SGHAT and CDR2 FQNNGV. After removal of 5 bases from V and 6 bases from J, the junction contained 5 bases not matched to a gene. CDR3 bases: TGTGCCAGCAGCCAAGGGACTAGCGGGGGGATCGAGCAGTACTTC. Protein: CASSQGTSGGIEQYF.

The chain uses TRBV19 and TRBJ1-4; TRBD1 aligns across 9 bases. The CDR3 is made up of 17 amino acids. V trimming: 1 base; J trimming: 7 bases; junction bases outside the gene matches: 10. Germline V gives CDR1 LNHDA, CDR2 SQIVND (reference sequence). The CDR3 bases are TGTGCCAGTAGTATAGGGCCAGGACAGGGGCCGGCTGAAAAACTGTTTTTT. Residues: CASSIGPGQGPAEKLFF.

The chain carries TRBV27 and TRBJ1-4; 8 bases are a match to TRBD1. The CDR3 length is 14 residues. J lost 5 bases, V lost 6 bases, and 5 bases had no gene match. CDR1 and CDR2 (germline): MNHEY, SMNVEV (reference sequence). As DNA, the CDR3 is TGTGCCAGCAGCATACAGGGGGGAAATGAAAAACTGTTTTTT. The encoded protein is CASSIQGGNEKLFF. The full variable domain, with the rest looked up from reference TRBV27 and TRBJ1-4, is EAQVTQNPRYLITVTGKKLTVTCSQNMNHEYMSWYRQDPGLGLRQIYYSMNVEVTDKGDVPEGYKVSRKEKRNFPLILESPSPNQTSLYFCASSIQGGNEKLFFGSGTQLSVL.

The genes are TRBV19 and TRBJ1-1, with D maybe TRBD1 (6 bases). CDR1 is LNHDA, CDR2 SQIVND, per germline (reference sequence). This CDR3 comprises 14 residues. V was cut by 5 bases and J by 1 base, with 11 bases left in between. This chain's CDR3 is CASSPGQKNTEAFF. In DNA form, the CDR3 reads TGTGCCAGTAGTCCCGGACAGAAGAACACTGAAGCTTTCTTT.

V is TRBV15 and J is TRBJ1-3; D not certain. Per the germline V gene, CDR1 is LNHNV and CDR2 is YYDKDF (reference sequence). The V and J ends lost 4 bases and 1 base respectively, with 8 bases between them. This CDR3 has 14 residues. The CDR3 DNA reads TGTGCCACCAGCACGAGGCGGTCTGGAAACACCATATATTTT. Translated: CATSTRRSGNTIYF.

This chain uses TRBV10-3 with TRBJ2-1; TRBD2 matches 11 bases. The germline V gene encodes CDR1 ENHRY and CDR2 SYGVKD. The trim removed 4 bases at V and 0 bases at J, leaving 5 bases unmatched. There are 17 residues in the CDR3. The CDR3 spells CAISALTSGGSYNEQFF. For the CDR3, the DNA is TGTGCCATCAGTGCGCTTACTAGCGGGGGCTCCTACAATGAGCAGTTCTTC.

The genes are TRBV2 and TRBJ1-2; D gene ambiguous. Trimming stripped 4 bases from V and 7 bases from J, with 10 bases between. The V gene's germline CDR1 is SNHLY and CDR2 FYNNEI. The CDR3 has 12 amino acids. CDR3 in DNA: TGTGCCAGCAGTGTCAATCAGTTTGGCTACACCTTC. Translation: CASSVNQFGYTF.

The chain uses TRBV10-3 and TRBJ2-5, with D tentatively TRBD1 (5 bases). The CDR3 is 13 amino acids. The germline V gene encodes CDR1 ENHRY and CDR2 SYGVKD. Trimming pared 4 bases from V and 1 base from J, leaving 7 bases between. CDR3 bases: TGTGCCATCAGTGTGACAGTCCAAGAGACCCAGTACTTC. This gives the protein CAISVTVQETQYF.

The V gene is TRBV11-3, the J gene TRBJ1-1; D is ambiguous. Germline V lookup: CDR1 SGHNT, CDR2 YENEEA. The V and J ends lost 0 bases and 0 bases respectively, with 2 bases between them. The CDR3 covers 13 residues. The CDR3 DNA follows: TGTGCCAGCAGCTTAGACATGAACACTGAAGCTTTCTTT. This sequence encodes CASSLDMNTEAFF.

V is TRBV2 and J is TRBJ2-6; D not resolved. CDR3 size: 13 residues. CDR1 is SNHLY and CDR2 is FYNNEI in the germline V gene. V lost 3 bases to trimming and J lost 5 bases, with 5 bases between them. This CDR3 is CASSENRANVLTF. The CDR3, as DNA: TGTGCCAGCAGTGAGAACCGGGCCAACGTCCTGACTTTC.

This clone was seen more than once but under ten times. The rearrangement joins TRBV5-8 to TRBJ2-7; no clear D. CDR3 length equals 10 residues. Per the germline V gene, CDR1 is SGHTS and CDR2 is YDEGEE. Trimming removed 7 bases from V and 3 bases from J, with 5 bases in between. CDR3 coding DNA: TGTGCCAGCGGGTACTACGAGCAGTACTTC. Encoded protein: CASGYYEQYF.

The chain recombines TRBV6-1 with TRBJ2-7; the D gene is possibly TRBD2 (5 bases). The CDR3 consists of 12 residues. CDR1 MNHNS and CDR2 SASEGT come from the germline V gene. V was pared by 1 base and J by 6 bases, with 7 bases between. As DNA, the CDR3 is TGTGCCAGCAGTGAAGGGACTTCCGAGCAGTACTTC. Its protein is CASSEGTSEQYF.

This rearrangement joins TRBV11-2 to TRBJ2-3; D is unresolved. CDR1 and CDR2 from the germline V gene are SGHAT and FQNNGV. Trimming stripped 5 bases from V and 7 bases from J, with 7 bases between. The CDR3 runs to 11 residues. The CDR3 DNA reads TGTGCCAGCAGCCCCCGAAATACGCAGTATTTT. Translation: CASSPRNTQYF.

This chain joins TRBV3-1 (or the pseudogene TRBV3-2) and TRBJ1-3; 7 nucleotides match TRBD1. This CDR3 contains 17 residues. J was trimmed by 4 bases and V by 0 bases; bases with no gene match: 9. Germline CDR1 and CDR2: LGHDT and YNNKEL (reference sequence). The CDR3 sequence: CASSQDVEGARGNTIYF. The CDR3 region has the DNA TGTGCCAGCAGCCAAGATGTGGAGGGGGCAAGGGGAAACACCATATATTTT.

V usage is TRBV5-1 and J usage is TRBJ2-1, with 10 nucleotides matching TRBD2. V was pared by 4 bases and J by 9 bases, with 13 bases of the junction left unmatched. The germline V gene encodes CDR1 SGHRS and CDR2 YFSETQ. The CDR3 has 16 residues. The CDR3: CASSLPSGGAVSEQFF. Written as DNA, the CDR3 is TGCGCCAGCAGCCTCCCCAGCGGGGGGGCCGTTAGTGAGCAGTTCTTC.

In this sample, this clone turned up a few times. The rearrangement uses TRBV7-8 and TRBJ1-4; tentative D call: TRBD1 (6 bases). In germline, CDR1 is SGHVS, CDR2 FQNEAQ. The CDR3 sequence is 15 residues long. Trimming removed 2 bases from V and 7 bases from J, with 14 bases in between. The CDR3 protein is CASSLLIRGAEKLFF. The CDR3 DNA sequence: TGTGCCAGCAGCTTACTCATCAGGGGTGCTGAAAAACTGTTTTTT.

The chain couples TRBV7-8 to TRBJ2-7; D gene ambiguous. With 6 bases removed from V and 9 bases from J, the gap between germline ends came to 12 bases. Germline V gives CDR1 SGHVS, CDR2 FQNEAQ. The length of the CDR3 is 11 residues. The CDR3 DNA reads TGTGCCAGCAGTCATACGGAAAGGCAGTACTTC. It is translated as CASSHTERQYF.

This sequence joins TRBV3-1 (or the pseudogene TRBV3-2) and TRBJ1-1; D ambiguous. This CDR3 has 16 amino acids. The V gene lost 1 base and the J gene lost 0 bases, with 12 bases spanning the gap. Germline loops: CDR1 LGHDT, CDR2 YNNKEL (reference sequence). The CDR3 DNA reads TGTGCCAGCAGCCAAGCGGCGCAGAGCATGAACACTGAAGCTTTCTTT. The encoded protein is CASSQAAQSMNTEAFF.

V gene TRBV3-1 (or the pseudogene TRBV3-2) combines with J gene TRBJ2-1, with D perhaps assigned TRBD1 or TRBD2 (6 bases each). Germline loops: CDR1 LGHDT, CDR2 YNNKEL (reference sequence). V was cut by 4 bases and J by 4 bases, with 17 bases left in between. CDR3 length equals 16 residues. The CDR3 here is CASSLPPRGRYNEQFF. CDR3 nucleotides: TGTGCCAGCAGCCTCCCCCCCCGGGGGCGGTACAATGAGCAGTTCTTC.

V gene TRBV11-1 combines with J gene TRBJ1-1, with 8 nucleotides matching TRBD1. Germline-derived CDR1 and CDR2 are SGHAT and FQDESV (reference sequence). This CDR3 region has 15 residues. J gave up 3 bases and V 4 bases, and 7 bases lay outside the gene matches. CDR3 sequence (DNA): TGTGCCAGCAGCTCTAGACAGGGGACAGACACTGAAGCTTTCTTT. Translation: CASSSRQGTDTEAFF.

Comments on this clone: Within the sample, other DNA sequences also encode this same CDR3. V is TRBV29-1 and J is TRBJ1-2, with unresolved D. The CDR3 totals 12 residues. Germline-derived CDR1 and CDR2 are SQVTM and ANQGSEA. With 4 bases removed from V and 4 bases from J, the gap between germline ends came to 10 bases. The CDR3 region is CSVGEGPYGYTF. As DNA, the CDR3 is TGCAGCGTTGGTGAGGGCCCCTATGGCTACACCTTC. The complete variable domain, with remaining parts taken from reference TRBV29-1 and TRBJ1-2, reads SAVISQKPSRDICQRGTSLTIQCQVDSQVTMMFWYRQQPGQSLTLIATANQGSEATYESGFVIDKFPISRPNLTFSTLTVSNMSPEDSSIYLCSVGEGPYGYTFGSGTRLTVV.

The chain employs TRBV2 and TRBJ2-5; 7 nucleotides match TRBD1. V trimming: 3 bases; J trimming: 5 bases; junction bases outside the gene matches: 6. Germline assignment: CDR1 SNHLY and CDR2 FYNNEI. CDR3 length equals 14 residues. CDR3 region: CASSDGRGQETQYF. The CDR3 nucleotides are TGTGCCAGCAGTGACGGCAGGGGACAGGAGACCCAGTACTTC. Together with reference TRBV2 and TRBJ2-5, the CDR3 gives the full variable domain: EPEVTQTPSHQVTQMGQEVILRCVPISNHLYFYWYRQILGQKVEFLVSFYNNEISEKSEIFDDQFSVERPDGSNFTLKIRSTKLEDSAMYFCASSDGRGQETQYFGPGTRLLVL.

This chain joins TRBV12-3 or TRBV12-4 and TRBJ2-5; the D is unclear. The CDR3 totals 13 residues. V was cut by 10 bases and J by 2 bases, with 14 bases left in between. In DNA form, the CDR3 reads TGTGCCACGAGAAGGCAGATACAAGAGACCCAGTACTTC. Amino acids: CATRRQIQETQYF.

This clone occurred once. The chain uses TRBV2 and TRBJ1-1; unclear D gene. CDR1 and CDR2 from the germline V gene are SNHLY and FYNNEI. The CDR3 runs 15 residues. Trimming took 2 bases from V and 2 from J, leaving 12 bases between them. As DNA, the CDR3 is TGTGCCAGCAGTGAATTGGGAGGTATTAACACTGAAGCTTTCTTT. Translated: CASSELGGINTEAFF.

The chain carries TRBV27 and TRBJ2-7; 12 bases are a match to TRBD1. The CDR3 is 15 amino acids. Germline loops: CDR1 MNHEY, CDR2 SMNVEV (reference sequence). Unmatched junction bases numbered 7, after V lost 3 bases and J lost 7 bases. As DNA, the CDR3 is TGTGCCAGCAGTTTCTCCGGGACAGGGGGCTGGGAGCAGTACTTC. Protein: CASSFSGTGGWEQYF.